This T cell receptor (beta chain) was documented in a study of control samples from healthy donors and cancer patients. Per germline, CDR1 SGHAT and CDR2 FQNNGV. V was cut by 1 base and J by 6 bases, with 10 bases left in between. There are 13 residues in the CDR3. This table comes from immunoSEQ multiplex PCR, and its TCRdb copy is limited to in-frame clones, with some not included. The table shows 95,000 to 130,000 clones, with 93% occurring only once. The receptor comes from a man aged 25-40 years in good health. The specimen sequenced was blood. The chain couples TRBV11-2 to TRBJ2-7, with TRBD1 as a possible D gene (5 bases). The CDR3, as DNA: TGTGCCAGCAGCTTAGGGCAGGGCTCCGAGCAGTACTTC. Encoded protein: CASSLGQGSEQYF.